A single sample is the source of the 18 T cell receptor beta chains below, sequenced in a study of T-cell memory formation after mild COVID-19 (dated by TCRdb to the early 2020s). Libraries came from 5' RACE. The sequencing machine was an Illumina NovaSeq 6000. The raw public reads went through TCRdb reprocessing: fastp at Q25, MiXCR clone calling, in-frame beta chains kept. Identical CDR3 proteins give one entry, which carries the most common genes and DNA. Here the sample has approximately 44,000 distinct CDR3 sequences; approximately 7% occur a single time. About 1.5% of the sample lies in the top ten. Specimen: PBMCs or a T cell subset sorted from them (not recorded which). The receptors were gathered from a man younger than 35 who had mild COVID-19 (a few samples of this study predate the infection). The sample titles of this study are shuffled in the database, so cell type and time point are left out; the donor was told from shared clones.

The table lists this clonotype with many counts. CDR3 nucleotides: TGCGCCAGCAGCCAAGAGAAGGGCTGGGGAGAGACCCAGTACTTC. This codes for CASSQEKGWGETQYF. The chain recombines TRBV4-3 with TRBJ2-5; D gene ambiguous. Germline V CDR1 and CDR2: LGHNA, YSLEER. Trimming removed 0 bases at V and 4 bases at J, with 12 bases between. The CDR3 spans 15 residues.

This clonotype was detected a few times. The chain couples TRBV11-2 to TRBJ1-1; weak D call: TRBD1 (6 bases). This CDR3 is built from 13 residues. V gave up 4 bases and J gave up 8 bases, with 14 bases separating them. Germline CDR1 reads SGHAT; CDR2 reads FQNNGV. CDR3 in amino acids: CASSSNREIEAFF. CDR3 coding DNA: TGTGCCAGCAGCTCGAACAGGGAGATAGAAGCTTTCTTT.

The chain employs TRBV5-1 and TRBJ2-3; D ambiguous. CDR1 SGHRS and CDR2 YFSETQ come from the germline V gene. This CDR3 is built from 13 residues. V shed 0 bases and J shed 4 bases, with 6 bases lying between them. CDR3 in amino acids: CASSLEFADTQYF. CDR3 bases: TGCGCCAGCAGCTTGGAGTTCGCAGATACGCAGTATTTT.

This clonotype has just a few counts. The rearrangement links TRBV21-1 to TRBJ1-2. TRBV21-1 is a recognized pseudogene. The CDR3 is 15 residues long. The CDR3 is CASSKRGGANYGYTF. Here the CDR3 DNA reads TGTGCCAGCAGCAAACGGGGGGGCGCAAACTATGGCTACACCTTC.

This clonotype was detected a few times. V gene TRBV2 combines with J gene TRBJ1-5, with D uncertain. The CDR3 totals 14 residues. The V and J ends lost 6 bases and 5 bases respectively, with 14 bases between them. Germline-derived CDR1 and CDR2 are SNHLY and FYNNEI. Here the CDR3 DNA reads TGTGCCAGCAGGAGAAGGTTTATGGATCAGCCCCAGCATTTT. Its protein product is CASRRRFMDQPQHF.

This clonotype was seen a few times. The rearrangement joins TRBV9 to TRBJ2-7; 8 nucleotides align to TRBD2. The ends lost 3 bases at V and 3 bases at J; junction bases unmatched: 8. The CDR3 is 15 amino acids. CDR1 and CDR2 (germline): SGDLS, YYNGEE. This CDR3 is CASSARGGSGYEQYF. The CDR3, as DNA: TGTGCCAGCAGCGCCCGGGGGGGGTCTGGCTACGAGCAGTACTTC.

This clonotype was seen only a few times. The chain combines TRBV2 with TRBJ2-1, with TRBD1 matching over 7 bases. CDR3 length: 14 amino acids. CDR1 and CDR2 from the germline V gene are SNHLY and FYNNEI. V lost 8 bases, J lost 6 bases, and 10 bases stayed unmatched. Written as DNA, the CDR3 is TGTGCCAGCGGGGACAGTGAGTATGCCAATGAGCAGTTCTTC. The encoded protein is CASGDSEYANEQFF. Looking up the rest from reference TRBV2 and TRBJ2-1 gives the full variable domain: EPEVTQTPSHQVTQMGQEVILRCVPISNHLYFYWYRQILGQKVEFLVSFYNNEISEKSEIFDDQFSVERPDGSNFTLKIRSTKLEDSAMYFCASGDSEYANEQFFGPGTRLTVL.

Note on this clonotype: One base away lies a much larger clone, so this may be a sequencing read error. This CDR3 reads CARNMGGGTQYF. The DNA of the CDR3 is TGTGCCAGGAACATGGGCGGGGGAACGCAGTATTTT. The chain has TRBV21-1 and TRBJ2-3; no check of the table's D call, TRBD1, against the DNA was made. TRBV21-1 is a pseudogene locus. The CDR3 consists of 12 residues.

The V call is TRBV6-6, the J call TRBJ2-3; D gene ambiguous. This CDR3 is 12 amino acids long. The V end was cut by 5 bases, the J end by 9 bases, with 12 bases between. Germline CDR1 is MNHNY and CDR2 is SVGAGI (reference sequence). CDR3 sequence reads: CASSPKVPTQYF. DNA for the CDR3: TGTGCCAGCAGTCCTAAGGTCCCCACGCAGTATTTT.

This clonotype has a handful of counts. V gene TRBV7-2 combines with J gene TRBJ2-3; D possibly matches TRBD1 or TRBD2 (7 bases each). CDR3 length equals 16 residues. The V gene lost 5 bases and the J gene lost 1 base, with 16 bases spanning the gap. Germline-derived CDR1 and CDR2 are SGHTA and FQGNSA. CDR3 region: CASSTQGGLGTDTQYF. The CDR3 nucleotides are TGTGCCAGCAGCACTCAGGGGGGGCTAGGCACAGATACGCAGTATTTT.

The gene calls are TRBV20-1 and TRBJ1-5; unclear D gene. The CDR3 runs 15 residues. V was trimmed by 2 bases and J by 1 base, leaving 12 bases between them. Germline V gene sequence: CDR1 DFQATT, CDR2 SNEGSKA (reference sequence). As DNA, the CDR3 is TGCAGTGCTAGACAGGATGGGTTGAGCAATCAGCCCCAGCATTTT. Translation gives CSARQDGLSNQPQHF.

This clonotype was counted only a few times. The chain uses TRBV5-1 and TRBJ2-7, with D unresolved. Germline V CDR1 and CDR2: SGHRS, YFSETQ. The CDR3 runs 13 residues. V was trimmed by 1 base and J by 4 bases, leaving 9 bases between them. As DNA, the CDR3 is TGCGCCAGCAGCTTGAACTGGGAATACGAGCAGTACTTC. Amino acids: CASSLNWEYEQYF.

The sample holds a few counts of this clonotype. V usage is TRBV3-1 and J usage is TRBJ1-4; the D gene is possibly TRBD1 (5 bases). The CDR3 runs to 15 residues. Germline CDR1 is LGHDT and CDR2 is YNNKEL (reference sequence). Deletions cut 0 bases from V and 8 bases from J, with 13 bases between. The CDR3 coding sequence is TGTGCCAGCAGCCAAGAATCATCAGGGAGCGAAAAACTGTTTTTT. It translates to CASSQESSGSEKLFF. The whole variable domain, filled in from reference TRBV3-1 and TRBJ1-4, reads DTAVSQTPKYLVTQMGNDKSIKCEQNLGHDTMYWYKQDSKKFLKIMFSYNNKELIINETVPNRFSPKSPDKAHLNLHINSLELGDSAVYFCASSQESSGSEKLFFGSGTQLSVL.

In its sample, this clonotype was seen a few times. This chain uses TRBV6-5 with TRBJ1-1; D gene unclear. The germline CDR1 and CDR2 sequences are MNHEY and SVGAGI. V was shortened by 3 bases and J by 1 base, with 6 bases between the two germline ends. The length of the CDR3 is 13 residues. CDR3 amino acids: CASSYLGNTEAFF. The CDR3 DNA sequence: TGTGCCAGCAGTTATCTTGGGAACACTGAAGCTTTCTTT.

The gene calls are TRBV5-4 and TRBJ2-5; 7 nucleotides agree with TRBD1. This CDR3 has 13 residues. The junction had 6 bases not matched to a gene; V was cut back by 7 bases and J by 3 bases. CDR1 is SGHNT and CDR2 is YYREEE in the germline V gene (reference sequence). In DNA form, the CDR3 reads TGTGCCAGCGCCCCCGGGACAGAAGAGACCCAGTACTTC. It specifies CASAPGTEETQYF.

The sample holds many counts of this clonotype. J is TRBJ2-2 and V is TRBV7-9; TRBD2 might be the D (6 bases). Between the trimmed V and J ends, which lost 10 bases and 2 bases, there was a span of 11 bases. CDR1 SEHNR and CDR2 FQNEAQ come from the germline V gene (reference sequence). The CDR3 sequence is 13 residues long. CDR3 amino acids: CATGTPNTGELFF. The CDR3 DNA sequence: TGTGCCACTGGGACTCCTAACACCGGGGAGCTGTTTTTT.

In this sample, this clonotype turned up many times. This chain connects TRBV7-6 to TRBJ1-1; D is unclear. The CDR3 consists of 13 residues. Germline CDR1 is SGHVS and CDR2 is FNYEAQ. Trimming cost V 5 bases and J 1 base, with 8 bases left between them. The CDR3 DNA sequence: TGTGCCAGCAGCCGGGAACAGAACACTGAAGCTTTCTTT. Amino acid sequence: CASSREQNTEAFF.

This chain links TRBV3-1 with TRBJ1-1; no clear D gene. Per the germline V gene, CDR1 is LGHDT and CDR2 is YNNKEL (reference sequence). V was pared by 2 bases and J by 4 bases, with 14 bases between. This CDR3 comprises 15 residues. In nucleotides, the CDR3 is TGTGCCAGCAGCCAATTTACGTTGCGGGGCACTGAAGCTTTCTTT. Translated, it gives CASSQFTLRGTEAFF. Full variable domain (rest looked up from reference TRBV3-1 and TRBJ1-1): DTAVSQTPKYLVTQMGNDKSIKCEQNLGHDTMYWYKQDSKKFLKIMFSYNNKELIINETVPNRFSPKSPDKAHLNLHINSLELGDSAVYFCASSQFTLRGTEAFFGQGTRLTVV.